This paragraph covers one T cell receptor (beta chain) sequence. What it binds is unknown. The sample comes from a study of breast tumors, draining lymph nodes, adjacent tissues. Findings and caveats of the study: Tumor and nontumor repertoires were significantly more similar in luminal-like than in basal-like breast cancer. Data fit most tumor T cells coming from lymph node, expanding in tumor. The lymph node origin of tumor T cells was framed as consistent with a hypothesis, not demonstrated.

TCRdb used MiXCR to reprocess the multiplex PCR reads, holding one entry per CDR3 protein. The sample holds about 13,000 distinct CDR3 sequences; roughly 60% are singletons and the top ten take less than 65%. With V trimmed by 6 bases and J by 0 bases, 6 bases remained unmatched. The germline V gene has CDR1 DFQATT and CDR2 SNEGSKA (reference sequence). The CDR3 runs 14 residues. The sequence was collected from a female donor with breast cancer. Some clones in this sample may be carry-over from other donors' samples. The V call is TRBV20-1, the J call TRBJ2-3; 7 bases line up with TRBD2. The sample was tumor-adjacent breast tissue. The CDR3 spells CSAYFSGSTDTQYF. CDR3 DNA: TGCAGTGCCTACTTTAGCGGGAGCACAGATACGCAGTATTTT.